This T cell receptor (beta chain) originates from a study of OX40 agonist ivuxolimab in advanced cancers. Study information: A history of anti-PD-1, anti-PD-L1 or anti-CTLA-4 therapy was acceptable, and approximately 40% had some.

TCRdb's copy holds only in-frame clones and misses some; the assay was immunoSEQ multiplex PCR. The table has around 22,000 clones, roughly 84% seen once; the top ten hold 34%. Germline CDR1 SEHNR, CDR2 FQNEAQ (reference sequence). Trimming stripped 4 bases from V and 3 bases from J, with 10 bases between. The CDR3 loop spans 13 amino acids. This chain connects TRBV7-9 to TRBJ2-7, with D perhaps matching TRBD2 (6 bases). The receptor comes from an adult with an advanced solid tumor such as melanoma, head and neck, liver or kidney cancer. Here the sequenced sample was CD4+ or CD8+ T cells sorted from blood, taken in a trial of the OX40 agonist ivuxolimab. The CDR3 loop is CASSSGEHYEQYF. In DNA, the CDR3 is TGTGCCAGCAGCTCGGGGGAGCACTACGAGCAGTACTTC.